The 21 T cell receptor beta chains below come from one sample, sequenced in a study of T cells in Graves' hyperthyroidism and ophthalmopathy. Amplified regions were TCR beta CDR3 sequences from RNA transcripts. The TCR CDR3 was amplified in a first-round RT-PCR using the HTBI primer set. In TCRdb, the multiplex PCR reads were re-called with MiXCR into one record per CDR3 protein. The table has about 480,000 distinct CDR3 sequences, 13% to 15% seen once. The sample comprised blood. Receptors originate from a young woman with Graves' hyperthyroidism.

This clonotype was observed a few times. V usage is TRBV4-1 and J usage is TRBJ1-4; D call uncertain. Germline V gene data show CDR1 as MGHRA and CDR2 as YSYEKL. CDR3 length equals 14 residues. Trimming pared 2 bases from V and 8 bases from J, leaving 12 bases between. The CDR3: CASSQLAASEKLFF. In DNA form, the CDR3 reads TGCGCCAGCAGCCAATTGGCGGCCTCGGAAAAACTGTTTTTT.

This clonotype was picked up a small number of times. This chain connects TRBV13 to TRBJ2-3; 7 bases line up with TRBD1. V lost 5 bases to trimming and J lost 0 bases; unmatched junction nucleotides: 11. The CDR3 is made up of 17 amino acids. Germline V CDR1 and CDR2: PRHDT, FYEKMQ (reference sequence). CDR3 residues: CASSDTYKGQSTDTQYF. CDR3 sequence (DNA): TGTGCCAGCAGCGATACATACAAGGGACAGAGCACAGATACGCAGTATTTT.

Here the CDR3 reads CASNPQDGDSGEQFF. CDR3 DNA sequence: TGTGCCAGCAACCCTCAGGACGGCGATTCGGGTGAGCAGTTCTTC. The V and J genes are TRBV12-3 or TRBV12-4 and TRBJ2-1; no clear D. The length of the CDR3 is 15 residues. The V gene lost 7 bases and the J gene lost 9 bases, with 22 bases spanning the gap.

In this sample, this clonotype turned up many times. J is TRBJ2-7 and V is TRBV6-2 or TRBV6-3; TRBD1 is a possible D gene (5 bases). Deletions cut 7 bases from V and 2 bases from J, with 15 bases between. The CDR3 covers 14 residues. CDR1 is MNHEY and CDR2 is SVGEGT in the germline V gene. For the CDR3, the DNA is TGTGCCAGCACCCGGACGGACAAACCCTACGAGCAGTACGTC. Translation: CASTRTDKPYEQYV.

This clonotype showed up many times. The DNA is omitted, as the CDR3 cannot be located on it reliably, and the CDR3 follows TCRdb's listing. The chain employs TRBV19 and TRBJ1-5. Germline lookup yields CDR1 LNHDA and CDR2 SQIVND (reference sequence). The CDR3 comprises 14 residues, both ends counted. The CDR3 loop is CASTSVGSNQPQHF.

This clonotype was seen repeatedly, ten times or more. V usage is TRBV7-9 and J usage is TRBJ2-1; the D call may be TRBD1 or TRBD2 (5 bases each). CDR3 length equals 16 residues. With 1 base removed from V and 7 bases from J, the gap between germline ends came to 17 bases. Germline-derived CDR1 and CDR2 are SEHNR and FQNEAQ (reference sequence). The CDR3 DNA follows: TGTGCCAGCAGCTTAGTTGGGGGACGCCGAGCGAATGAGCAGTTCTTC. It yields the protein CASSLVGGRRANEQFF.

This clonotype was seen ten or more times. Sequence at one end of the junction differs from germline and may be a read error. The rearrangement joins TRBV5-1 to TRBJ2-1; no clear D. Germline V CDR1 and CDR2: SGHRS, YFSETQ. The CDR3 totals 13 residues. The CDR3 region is CASSLGPDNEQFF. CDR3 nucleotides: TGTGCCAGCAGCTTAGGACCTGACAATGAGCAGTTCTTC.

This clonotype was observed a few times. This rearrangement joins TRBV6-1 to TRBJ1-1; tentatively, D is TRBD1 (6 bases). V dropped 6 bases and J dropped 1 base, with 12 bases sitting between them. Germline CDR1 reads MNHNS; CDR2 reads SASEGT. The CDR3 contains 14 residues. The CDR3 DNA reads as TGTGCCAGCAGCCCGGGGACACAGAACACTGAAGCTTTCTTT. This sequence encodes CASSPGTQNTEAFF.

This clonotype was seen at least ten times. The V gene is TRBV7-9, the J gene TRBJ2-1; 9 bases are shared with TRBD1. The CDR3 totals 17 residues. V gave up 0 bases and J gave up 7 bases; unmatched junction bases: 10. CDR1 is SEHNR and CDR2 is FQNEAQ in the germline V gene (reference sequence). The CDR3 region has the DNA TGTGCCAGCAGCTTAGCGTTGGGGACAGGGATGCGGAATGAGCAGTTCTTC. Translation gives CASSLALGTGMRNEQFF.

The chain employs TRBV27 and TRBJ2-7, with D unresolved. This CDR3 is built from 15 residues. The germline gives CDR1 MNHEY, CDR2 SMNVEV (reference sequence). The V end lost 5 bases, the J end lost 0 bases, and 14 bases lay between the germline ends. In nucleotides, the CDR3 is TGTGCCAGCAGTCCCACCGCGCCTAGCTCCTACGAGCAGTACTTC. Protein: CASSPTAPSSYEQYF.

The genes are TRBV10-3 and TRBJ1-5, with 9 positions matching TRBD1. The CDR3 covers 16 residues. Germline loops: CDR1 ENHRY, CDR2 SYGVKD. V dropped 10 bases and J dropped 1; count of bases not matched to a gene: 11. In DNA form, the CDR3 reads TGTGCCAATACCGGGACAGGGTGCAAAAGCAATCAGCCCCAGCATTTT. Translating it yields CANTGTGCKSNQPQHF.

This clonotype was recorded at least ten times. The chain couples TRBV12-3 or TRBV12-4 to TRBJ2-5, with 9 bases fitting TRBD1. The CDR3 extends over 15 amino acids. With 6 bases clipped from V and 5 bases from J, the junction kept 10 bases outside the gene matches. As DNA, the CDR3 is TGTGCCAGCAGGGGACAGGGAGGAGGGCGTGAGACCCAGTACTTC. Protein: CASRGQGGGRETQYF.

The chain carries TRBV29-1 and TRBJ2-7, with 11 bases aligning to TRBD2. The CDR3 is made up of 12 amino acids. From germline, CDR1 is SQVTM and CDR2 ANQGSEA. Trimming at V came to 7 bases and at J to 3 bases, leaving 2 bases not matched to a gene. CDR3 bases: TGCAGCGCCGGGACTAGCGGCTACGAGCAGTACTTC. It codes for CSAGTSGYEQYF.

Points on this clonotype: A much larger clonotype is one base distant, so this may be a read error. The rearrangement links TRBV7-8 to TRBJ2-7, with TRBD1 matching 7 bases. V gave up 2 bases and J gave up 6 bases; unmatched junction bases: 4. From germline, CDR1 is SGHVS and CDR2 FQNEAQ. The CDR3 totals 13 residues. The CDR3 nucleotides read TGTGCCAGCAGCTTACACAGGGGCGCCGAGCAGTACTTC. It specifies CASSLHRGAEQYF.

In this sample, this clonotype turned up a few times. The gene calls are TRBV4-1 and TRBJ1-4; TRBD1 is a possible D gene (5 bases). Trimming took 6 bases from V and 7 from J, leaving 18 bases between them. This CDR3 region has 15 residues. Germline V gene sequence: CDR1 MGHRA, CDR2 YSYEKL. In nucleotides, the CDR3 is TGCGCCAGCAGTTCTTCCCGGCAGGGCCGTGAAAAACTGTTTTTT. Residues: CASSSSRQGREKLFF.

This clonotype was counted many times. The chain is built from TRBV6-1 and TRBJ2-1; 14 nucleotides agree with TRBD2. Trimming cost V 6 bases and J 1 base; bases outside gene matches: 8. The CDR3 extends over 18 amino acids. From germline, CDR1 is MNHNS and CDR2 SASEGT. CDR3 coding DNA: TGTGCCAGCAGCCCCGGGACTAGCGGGAGAGGGTCCTACAATGAGCAGTTCTTC. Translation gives CASSPGTSGRGSYNEQFF.

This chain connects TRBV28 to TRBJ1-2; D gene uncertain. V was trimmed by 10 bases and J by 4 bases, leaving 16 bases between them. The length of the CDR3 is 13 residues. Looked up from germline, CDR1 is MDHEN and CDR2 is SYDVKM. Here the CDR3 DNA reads TGTGCCACCAGGATGCGGGATTTCTATGGCTACACCTTC. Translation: CATRMRDFYGYTF.

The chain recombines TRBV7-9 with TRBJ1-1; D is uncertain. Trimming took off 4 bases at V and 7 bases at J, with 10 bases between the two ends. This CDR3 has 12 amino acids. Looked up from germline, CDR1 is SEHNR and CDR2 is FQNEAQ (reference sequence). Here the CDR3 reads CASSYGGGEAFF. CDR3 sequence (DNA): TGTGCCAGCAGCTACGGCGGAGGTGAAGCTTTCTTT.

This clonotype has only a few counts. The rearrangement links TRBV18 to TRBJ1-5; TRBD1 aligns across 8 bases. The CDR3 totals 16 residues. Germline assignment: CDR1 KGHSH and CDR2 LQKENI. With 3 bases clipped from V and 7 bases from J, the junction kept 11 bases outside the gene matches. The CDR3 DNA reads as TGTGCCAGCTCACCCGGCGGGGGACAGGACGAGCAGCCCCAGCATTTT. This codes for CASSPGGGQDEQPQHF. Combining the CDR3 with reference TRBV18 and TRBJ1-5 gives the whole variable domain NAGVMQNPRHLVRRRGQEARLRCSPMKGHSHVYWYRQLPEEGLKFMVYLQKENIIDESGMPKERFSAEFPKEGPSILRIQQVVRGDSAAYFCASSPGGGQDEQPQHFGDGTRLSIL.

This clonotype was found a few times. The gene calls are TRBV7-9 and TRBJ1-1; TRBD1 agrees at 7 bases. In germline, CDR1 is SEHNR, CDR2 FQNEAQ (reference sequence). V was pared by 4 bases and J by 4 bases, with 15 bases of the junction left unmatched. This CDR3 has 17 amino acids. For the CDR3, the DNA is TGTGCCAGCAGCTACCCGCCAGGGGGGGCTGGAGGCACTGAAGCTTTCTTT. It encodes CASSYPPGGAGGTEAFF.

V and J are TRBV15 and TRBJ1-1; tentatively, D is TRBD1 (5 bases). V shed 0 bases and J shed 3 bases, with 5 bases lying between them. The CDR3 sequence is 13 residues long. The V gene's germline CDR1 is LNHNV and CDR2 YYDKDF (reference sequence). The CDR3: CATSRDRDTEAFF. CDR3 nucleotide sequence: TGTGCCACCAGCAGAGACAGGGACACTGAAGCTTTCTTT. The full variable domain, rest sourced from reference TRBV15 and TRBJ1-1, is DAMVIQNPRYQVTQFGKPVTLSCSQTLNHNVMYWYQQKSSQAPKLLFHYYDKDFNNEADTPDNFQSRRPNTSFCFLDIRSPGLGDTAMYLCATSRDRDTEAFFGQGTRLTVV.